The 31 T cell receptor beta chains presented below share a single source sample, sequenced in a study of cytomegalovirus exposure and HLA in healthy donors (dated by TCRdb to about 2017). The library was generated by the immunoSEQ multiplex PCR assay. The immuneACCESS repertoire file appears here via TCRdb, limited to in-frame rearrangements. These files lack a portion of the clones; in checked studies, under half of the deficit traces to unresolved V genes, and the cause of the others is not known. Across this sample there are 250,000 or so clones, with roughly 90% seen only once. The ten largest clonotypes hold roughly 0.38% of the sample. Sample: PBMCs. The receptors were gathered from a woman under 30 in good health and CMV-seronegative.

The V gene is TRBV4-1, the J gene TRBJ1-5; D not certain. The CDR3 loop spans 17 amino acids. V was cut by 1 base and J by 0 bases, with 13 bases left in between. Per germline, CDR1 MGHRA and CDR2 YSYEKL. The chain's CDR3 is CASSQGRVPISNQPQHF. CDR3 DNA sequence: TGCGCCAGCAGCCAAGGTCGGGTACCAATTAGCAATCAGCCCCAGCATTTT.

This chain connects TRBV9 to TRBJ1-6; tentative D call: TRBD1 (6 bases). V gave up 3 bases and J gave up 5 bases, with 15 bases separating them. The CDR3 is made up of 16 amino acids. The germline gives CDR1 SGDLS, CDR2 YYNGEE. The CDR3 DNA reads TGTGCCAGCAGCGCCCGACGGGACATCAATAATTCACCCCTCCACTTT. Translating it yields CASSARRDINNSPLHF.

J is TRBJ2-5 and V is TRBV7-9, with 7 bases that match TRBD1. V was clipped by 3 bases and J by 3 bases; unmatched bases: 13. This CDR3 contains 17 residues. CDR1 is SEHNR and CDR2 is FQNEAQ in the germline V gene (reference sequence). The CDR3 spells CASSFSVGQVAKETQYF. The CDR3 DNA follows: TGTGCCAGCAGCTTTTCGGTAGGACAGGTCGCCAAAGAGACCCAGTACTTC.

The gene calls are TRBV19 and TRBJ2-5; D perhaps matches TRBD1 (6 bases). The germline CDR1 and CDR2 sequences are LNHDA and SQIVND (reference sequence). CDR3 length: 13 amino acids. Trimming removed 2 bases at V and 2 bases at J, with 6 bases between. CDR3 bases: TGTGCCAGTAGTATAACAGGGCAAGAGACCCAGTACTTC. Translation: CASSITGQETQYF.

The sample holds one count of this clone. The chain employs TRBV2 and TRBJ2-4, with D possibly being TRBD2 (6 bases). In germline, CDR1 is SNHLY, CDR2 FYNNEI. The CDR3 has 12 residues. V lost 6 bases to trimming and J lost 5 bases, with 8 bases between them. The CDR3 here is CASRGGENIQYF. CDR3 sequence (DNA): TGTGCCAGCAGAGGCGGGGAAAACATTCAGTACTTC.

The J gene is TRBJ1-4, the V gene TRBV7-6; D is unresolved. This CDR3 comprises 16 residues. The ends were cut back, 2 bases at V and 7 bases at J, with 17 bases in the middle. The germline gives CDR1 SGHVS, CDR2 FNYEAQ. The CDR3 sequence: CASSLTPGVGGEKLFF. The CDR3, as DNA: TGTGCCAGCAGCTTAACCCCTGGGGTGGGAGGTGAAAAACTGTTTTTT.

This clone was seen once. This CDR3 reads CASSLVPRVPTDTQYF. DNA for the CDR3: TGTGCCAGCAGCTTAGTCCCACGGGTTCCCACAGATACGCAGTATTTT. V is TRBV11-2 and J is TRBJ2-3, with D hard to call. Germline V gene sequence: CDR1 SGHAT, CDR2 FQNNGV. The V end was cut by 1 base, the J end by 2 bases, with 13 bases between. This CDR3 contains 16 residues.

CDR3 bases: TGCGCCAGCAGCTTGGGGGACAGGGAGAACACCGGGGAGCTGTTTTTT. Translated, it gives CASSLGDRENTGELFF. The J gene is TRBJ2-2, the V gene TRBV5-1; TRBD1 aligns across 9 bases. Germline V gene data show CDR1 as SGHRS and CDR2 as YFSETQ. CDR3 length: 16 amino acids. The trim removed 0 bases at V and 1 base at J, leaving 1 base unmatched.

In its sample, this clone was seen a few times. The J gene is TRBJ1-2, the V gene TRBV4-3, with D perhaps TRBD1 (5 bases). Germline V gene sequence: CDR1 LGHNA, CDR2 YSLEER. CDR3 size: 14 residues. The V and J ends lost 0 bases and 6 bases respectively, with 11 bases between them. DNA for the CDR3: TGCGCCAGCAGCCAAGATCTTGGGGGGAATGGCTACACCTTC. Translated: CASSQDLGGNGYTF.

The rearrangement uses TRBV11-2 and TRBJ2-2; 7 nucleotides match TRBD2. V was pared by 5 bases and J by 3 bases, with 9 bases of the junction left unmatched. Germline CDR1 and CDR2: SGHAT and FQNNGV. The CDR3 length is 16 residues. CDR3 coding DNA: TGTGCCAGCAGCGACTGGTCGGGGGGTTACACCGGGGAGCTGTTTTTT. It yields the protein CASSDWSGGYTGELFF. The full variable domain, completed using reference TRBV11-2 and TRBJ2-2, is EAGVAQSPRYKIIEKRQSVAFWCNPISGHATLYWYQQILGQGPKLLIQFQNNGVVDDSQLPKDRFSAERLKGVDSTLKIQPAKLEDSAVYLCASSDWSGGYTGELFFGEGSRLTVL.

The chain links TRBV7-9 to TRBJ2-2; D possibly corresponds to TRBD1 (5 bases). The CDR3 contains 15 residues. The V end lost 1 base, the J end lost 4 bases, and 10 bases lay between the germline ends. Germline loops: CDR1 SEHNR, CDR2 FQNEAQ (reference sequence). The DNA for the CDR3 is TGTGCCAGCAGCTTAGTCTTGGGGCGCACCGGGGAGCTGTTTTTT. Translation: CASSLVLGRTGELFF.

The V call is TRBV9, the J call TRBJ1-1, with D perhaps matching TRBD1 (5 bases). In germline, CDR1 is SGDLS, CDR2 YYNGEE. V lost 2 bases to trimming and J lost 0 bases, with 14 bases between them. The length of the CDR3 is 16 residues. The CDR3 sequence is CASSVGGTVVNTEAFF. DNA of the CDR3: TGTGCCAGCAGCGTTGGAGGGACGGTGGTGAACACTGAAGCTTTCTTT. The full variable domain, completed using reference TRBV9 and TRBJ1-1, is DSGVTQTPKHLITATGQRVTLRCSPRSGDLSVYWYQQSLDQGLQFLIQYYNGEERAKGNILERFSAQQFPDLHSELNLSSLELGDSALYFCASSVGGTVVNTEAFFGQGTRLTVV.

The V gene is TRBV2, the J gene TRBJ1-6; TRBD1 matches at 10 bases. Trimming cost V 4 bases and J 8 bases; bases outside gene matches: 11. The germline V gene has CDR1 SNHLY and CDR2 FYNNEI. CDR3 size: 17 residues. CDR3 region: CASSVPQPGQGDSPLHF. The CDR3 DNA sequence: TGTGCCAGCAGTGTCCCACAGCCCGGACAGGGGGATTCACCCCTCCACTTT.

This CDR3 reads CASSDPGTSDIQETQYF. The CDR3, as DNA: TGTGCCAGCAGTGACCCCGGGACTAGCGACATCCAAGAGACCCAGTACTTC. J is TRBJ2-5 and V is TRBV2, with 10 bases fitting TRBD2. From germline, CDR1 is SNHLY and CDR2 FYNNEI. There are 17 residues in the CDR3. The trim removed 3 bases at V and 1 base at J, leaving 8 bases unmatched.

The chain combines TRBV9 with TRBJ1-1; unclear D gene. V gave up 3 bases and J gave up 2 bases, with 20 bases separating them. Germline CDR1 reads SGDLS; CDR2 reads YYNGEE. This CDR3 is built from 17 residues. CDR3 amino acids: CASSERKSEQLNTEAFF. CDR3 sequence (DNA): TGTGCCAGCAGCGAACGAAAGTCGGAACAGCTTAACACTGAAGCTTTCTTT.

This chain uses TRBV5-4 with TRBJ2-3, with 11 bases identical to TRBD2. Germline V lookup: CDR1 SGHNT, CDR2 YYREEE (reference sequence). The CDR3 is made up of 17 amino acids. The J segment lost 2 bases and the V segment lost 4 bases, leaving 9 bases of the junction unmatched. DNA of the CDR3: TGTGCCAGCAGCCCAGAGGGACTAGCGGATATCACAGATACGCAGTATTTT. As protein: CASSPEGLADITDTQYF.

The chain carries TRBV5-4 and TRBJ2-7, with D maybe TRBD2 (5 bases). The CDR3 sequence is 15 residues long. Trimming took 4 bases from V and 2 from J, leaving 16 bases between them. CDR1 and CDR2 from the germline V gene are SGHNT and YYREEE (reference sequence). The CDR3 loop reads CASSEGDTIPYEQYF. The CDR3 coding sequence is TGTGCCAGCAGCGAGGGAGACACCATCCCCTACGAGCAGTACTTC.

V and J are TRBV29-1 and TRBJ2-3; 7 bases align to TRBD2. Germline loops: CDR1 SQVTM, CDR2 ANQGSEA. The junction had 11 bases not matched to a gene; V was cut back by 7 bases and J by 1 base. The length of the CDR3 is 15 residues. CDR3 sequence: CSGRVGGDGTDTQYF. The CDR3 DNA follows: TGCAGCGGAAGGGTGGGGGGGGATGGCACAGATACGCAGTATTTT.

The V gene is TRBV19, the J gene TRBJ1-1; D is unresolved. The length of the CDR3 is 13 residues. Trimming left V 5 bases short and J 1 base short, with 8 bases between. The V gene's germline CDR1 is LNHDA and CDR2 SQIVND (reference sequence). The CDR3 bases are TGTGCCAGTAGTTTTGTGGCGAACACTGAAGCTTTCTTT. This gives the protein CASSFVANTEAFF.

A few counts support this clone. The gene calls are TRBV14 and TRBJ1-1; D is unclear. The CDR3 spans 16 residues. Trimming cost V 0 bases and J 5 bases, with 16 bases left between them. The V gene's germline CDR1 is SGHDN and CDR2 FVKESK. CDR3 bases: TGTGCCAGCAGCCAAGATCCCCCGTCCCAGCGGACTGAAGCTTTCTTT. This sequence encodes CASSQDPPSQRTEAFF.

CDR3 DNA: TGCGCCAGCAGCCCAGAGGGCACTACTTACGAGCAGTACGTC. Protein: CASSPEGTTYEQYV. The V and J genes are TRBV5-1 and TRBJ2-7; D is perhaps TRBD2 (5 bases). Trimming left V 4 bases short and J 4 bases short, with 15 bases between. CDR3 length equals 14 residues. Germline CDR1 SGHRS, CDR2 YFSETQ.

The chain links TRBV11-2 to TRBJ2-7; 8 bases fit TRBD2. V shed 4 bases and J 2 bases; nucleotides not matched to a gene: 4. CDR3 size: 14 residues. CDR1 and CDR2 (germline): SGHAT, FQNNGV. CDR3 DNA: TGTGCCAGCAGCTCATCGGGGGGGACCTACGAGCAGTACTTC. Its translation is CASSSSGGTYEQYF.

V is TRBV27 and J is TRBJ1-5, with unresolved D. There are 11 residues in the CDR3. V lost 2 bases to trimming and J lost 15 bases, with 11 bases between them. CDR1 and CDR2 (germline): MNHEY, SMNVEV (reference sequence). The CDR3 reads CASSLGQDLHF. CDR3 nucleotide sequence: TGTGCCAGCAGTTTAGGGCAGGATTTGCATTTT.

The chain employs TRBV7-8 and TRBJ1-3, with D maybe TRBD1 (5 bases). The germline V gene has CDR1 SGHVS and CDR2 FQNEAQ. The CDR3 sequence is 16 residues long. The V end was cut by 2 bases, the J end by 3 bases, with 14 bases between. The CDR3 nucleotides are TGTGCCAGCAGCTTATCTCCGGGGGGTAATGGAAACACCATATATTTT. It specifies CASSLSPGGNGNTIYF.

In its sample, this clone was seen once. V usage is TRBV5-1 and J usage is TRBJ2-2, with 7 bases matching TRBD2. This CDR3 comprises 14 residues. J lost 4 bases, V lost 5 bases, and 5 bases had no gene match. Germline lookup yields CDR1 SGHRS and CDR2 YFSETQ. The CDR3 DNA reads TGCGCCAGCAGACCTATAGCGGGCACCGGGGAGCTGTTTTTT. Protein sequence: CASRPIAGTGELFF.

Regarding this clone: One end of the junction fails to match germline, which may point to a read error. The CDR3 spells CASSPRGDMNAKLFF. DNA for the CDR3: TGTGCCAGCAGCCCCCGGGGAGATATGAATGCAAAACTGTTTTTT. V is TRBV9 and J is TRBJ1-4; unclear D gene. The CDR3 extends over 15 amino acids. Per the germline V gene, CDR1 is SGDLS and CDR2 is YYNGEE.

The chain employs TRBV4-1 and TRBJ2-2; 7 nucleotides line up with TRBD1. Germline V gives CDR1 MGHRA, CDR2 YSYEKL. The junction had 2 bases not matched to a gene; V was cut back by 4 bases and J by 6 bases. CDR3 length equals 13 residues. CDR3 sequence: CASSLQGAGELFF. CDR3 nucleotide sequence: TGCGCCAGCAGCCTCCAGGGGGCCGGGGAGCTGTTTTTT.

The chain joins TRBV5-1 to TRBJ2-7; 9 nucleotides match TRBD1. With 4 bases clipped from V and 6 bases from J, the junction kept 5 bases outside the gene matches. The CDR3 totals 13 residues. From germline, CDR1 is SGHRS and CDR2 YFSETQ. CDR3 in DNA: TGCGCCAGCAGCGTAGGGACAGGGCTCGAGCAGTACGTC. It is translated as CASSVGTGLEQYV.

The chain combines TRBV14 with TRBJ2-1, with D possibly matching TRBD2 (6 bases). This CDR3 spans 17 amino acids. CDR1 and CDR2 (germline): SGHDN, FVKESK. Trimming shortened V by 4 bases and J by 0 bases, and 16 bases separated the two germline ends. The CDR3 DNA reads TGTGCCAGCAGCCTTCTAGCGTTACGGAGCTCCTACAATGAGCAGTTCTTC. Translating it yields CASSLLALRSSYNEQFF.

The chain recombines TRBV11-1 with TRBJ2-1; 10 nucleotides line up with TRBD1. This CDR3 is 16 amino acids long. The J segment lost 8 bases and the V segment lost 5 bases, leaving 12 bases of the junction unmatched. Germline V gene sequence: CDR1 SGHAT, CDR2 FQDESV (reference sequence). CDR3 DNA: TGTGCCAGCAGCACGATTCCGGGACAGGGGCCCCATGAGCAGTTCTTC. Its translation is CASSTIPGQGPHEQFF.

The CDR3, as DNA: TGTGCCAGCAGCACTAATCAGCCCCAGCATTTT. Protein product: CASSTNQPQHF. J is TRBJ1-5 and V is TRBV28; D remains ambiguous. Germline values: CDR1 MDHEN, CDR2 SYDVKM. The CDR3 has 11 amino acids. The germline V and J ends were trimmed by 6 bases and 4 bases, with 4 bases remaining between them.